Following are 16 T cell receptor beta chains from one sample sequenced in a study of T cell repertoires in cytomegalovirus infection. From the reads, TCRdb called clonotypes with MiXCR, one entry per CDR3 protein. The sample includes 480,000 or so distinct CDR3 sequences, around 10% of them seen just once. Sequencing was performed on PBMCs. The receptors were gathered from a human donor in good health (CMV status not recorded). Some clones in this sample may be carry-over from other donors' samples.

This clonotype has at least ten counts. The chain is built from TRBV28 and TRBJ1-1; D unresolved. The length of the CDR3 is 15 residues. Trimming stripped 6 bases from V and 0 bases from J, with 14 bases between. Germline loops: CDR1 MDHEN, CDR2 SYDVKM. The DNA of the CDR3 is TGTGCCAGCAGGGCCCGGCCAGAGTTGAACACTGAAGCTTTCTTT. This translates into CASRARPELNTEAFF.

The chain couples TRBV24-1 to TRBJ2-1; maybe TRBD1 (5 bases). Trimming stripped 3 bases from V and 4 bases from J, with 9 bases between. This CDR3 is 14 amino acids long. Germline V gene lookup returns CDR1 KGHDR and CDR2 SFDVKD. The chain's CDR3 is CATSDVGAYNEQFF. The CDR3 nucleotides read TGTGCCACCAGTGATGTAGGGGCATACAATGAGCAGTTCTTC.

At least ten counts were recorded for this clonotype. V and J are TRBV11-2 and TRBJ1-3; D call uncertain. Looked up from germline, CDR1 is SGHAT and CDR2 is FQNNGV. V dropped 5 bases and J dropped 1 base, with 12 bases sitting between them. The CDR3 runs to 15 residues. The CDR3 loop is CASSPVEGSGNTIYF. The CDR3 coding sequence is TGTGCCAGCAGCCCGGTCGAGGGTTCTGGAAACACCATATATTTT. Using reference TRBV11-2 and TRBJ1-3 for the parts outside the CDR3, the full variable domain is EAGVAQSPRYKIIEKRQSVAFWCNPISGHATLYWYQQILGQGPKLLIQFQNNGVVDDSQLPKDRFSAERLKGVDSTLKIQPAKLEDSAVYLCASSPVEGSGNTIYFGEGSWLTVV.

This clonotype was observed many times. The gene calls are TRBV15 and TRBJ1-5; D gene uncertain. The V gene lost 1 base and the J gene lost 7 bases, with 8 bases spanning the gap. Germline V gives CDR1 LNHNV, CDR2 YYDKDF (reference sequence). The CDR3 covers 13 residues. DNA for the CDR3: TGTGCCACCAGCAGAGTTGGGAGCCAGCCCCAGCATTTT. As protein: CATSRVGSQPQHF.

This clonotype was seen a few times. This chain joins TRBV29-1 and TRBJ2-5; 7 bases align to TRBD2. Losses at the gene ends were 7 bases for V and 5 bases for J; bases not matched to a gene: 7. Germline CDR1 SQVTM, CDR2 ANQGSEA. The CDR3 spans 12 residues. The CDR3 nucleotides read TGCAGCGCTCCCTGGGGAGGGGAGACCCAGTACTTC. It translates to CSAPWGGETQYF.

CDR3 amino acids: CASSEVGFPGETQYF. CDR3 DNA: TGTGCCAGCAGTGAAGTGGGTTTCCCCGGGGAGACCCAGTACTTC. The rearrangement links TRBV2 to TRBJ2-5; the D is unclear. The CDR3 runs to 15 residues. CDR1 and CDR2 (germline): SNHLY, FYNNEI. V gave up 1 base and J gave up 5 bases, with 14 bases separating them.

The table lists this clonotype with many counts. The rearrangement uses TRBV6-1 and TRBJ2-7, with D unclear. The V gene lost 2 bases and the J gene lost 7 bases, with 3 bases spanning the gap. Per the germline V gene, CDR1 is MNHNS and CDR2 is SASEGT. CDR3 length equals 10 residues. CDR3 in DNA: TGTGCCAGCAGTGAATTGGAGCAGTACTTC. Translating gives CASSELEQYF.

This clonotype was counted between two and nine times. V is TRBV2 and J is TRBJ2-7, with 9 bases matching TRBD2. The V segment lost 9 bases and the J segment 3 bases; nucleotides outside the gene matches: 6. CDR1 SNHLY and CDR2 FYNNEI come from the germline V gene. This CDR3 is 13 amino acids long. The CDR3 coding sequence is TGTGCCAGTAAACGGACTAGCGACTACGAGCAGTACTTC. Translated, it gives CASKRTSDYEQYF. Using reference TRBV2 and TRBJ2-7 for the parts outside the CDR3, the full variable domain is EPEVTQTPSHQVTQMGQEVILRCVPISNHLYFYWYRQILGQKVEFLVSFYNNEISEKSEIFDDQFSVERPDGSNFTLKIRSTKLEDSAMYFCASKRTSDYEQYFGPGTRLTVT.

This rearrangement joins TRBV5-1 to TRBJ1-1; TRBD1 matches 8 bases. V dropped 3 bases and J dropped 3; count of bases not matched to a gene: 4. Per germline, CDR1 SGHRS and CDR2 YFSETQ. The CDR3 covers 14 residues. This chain's CDR3 is CASSSRDRYTEAFF. The CDR3 DNA follows: TGCGCCAGCAGCTCCCGGGACAGGTACACTGAAGCTTTCTTT.

This clonotype was counted between two and nine times. V gene TRBV5-1 combines with J gene TRBJ2-7; 10 bases match TRBD1. V lost 5 bases to trimming and J lost 3 bases; unmatched junction nucleotides: 5. This CDR3 has 14 amino acids. Germline values: CDR1 SGHRS, CDR2 YFSETQ. DNA of the CDR3: TGCGCCAGCAGGTCCGGGACAGGGGACTACGAGCAGTACTTC. Translated, it gives CASRSGTGDYEQYF. The complete variable domain, with remaining parts taken from reference TRBV5-1 and TRBJ2-7, reads KAGVTQTPRYLIKTRGQQVTLSCSPISGHRSVSWYQQTPGQGLQFLFEYFSETQRNKGNFPGRFSGRQFSNSRSEMNVSTLELGDSALYLCASRSGTGDYEQYFGPGTRLTVT.

This clonotype was picked up many times. The chain carries TRBV6-1 and TRBJ1-1, with D possibly matching TRBD1 (6 bases). Germline loops: CDR1 MNHNS, CDR2 SASEGT. CDR3 length: 14 amino acids. V was clipped by 6 bases and J by 3 bases, with 14 bases between them. CDR3 coding DNA: TGTGCCAGCAGGGCCCTGACAGGTTACACTGAAGCTTTCTTT. Its protein is CASRALTGYTEAFF.

The rearrangement uses TRBV18 and TRBJ1-1; 7 nucleotides match TRBD1. V dropped 6 bases and J dropped 9; count of bases not matched to a gene: 13. Germline V gene data show CDR1 as KGHSH and CDR2 as LQKENI. The CDR3 is made up of 14 amino acids. CDR3 region: CASSPGQPEGKAFF. In nucleotides, the CDR3 is TGTGCCAGCTCCCCGGGACAGCCCGAGGGGAAAGCTTTCTTT.

CDR3 region: CASSQGFRDKKETQYF. In DNA, the CDR3 is TGTGCCAGCAGCCAAGGTTTCCGGGACAAGAAAGAGACCCAGTACTTC. This chain uses TRBV3-1 with TRBJ2-5; a weak D match, TRBD1 (6 bases). The length of the CDR3 is 16 residues. Germline V gene lookup returns CDR1 LGHDT and CDR2 YNNKEL (reference sequence). V lost 1 base, J lost 3 bases, and 15 bases lay in between.

Comments on this clonotype: A much larger clone differs by one base, so this may be a read error. The chain has TRBV10-2 and TRBJ2-3; 7 nucleotides align to TRBD1. There are 14 residues in the CDR3. Per the germline V gene, CDR1 is WSHSY and CDR2 is SAAADI. The CDR3 bases are TGCACCAGCAGTAGACAGGGTCCGGCAGATACGCAGTATTTT. Residues: CTSSRQGPADTQYF.

This clonotype came up a few times. The chain employs TRBV7-9 and TRBJ1-3, with D hard to call. Per germline, CDR1 SEHNR and CDR2 FQNEAQ (reference sequence). Trimming took off 1 base at V and 14 bases at J, with 12 bases between the two ends. CDR3 length equals 12 residues. The CDR3 sequence: CASSLGENRLYF. In DNA, the CDR3 is TGTGCCAGCAGCTTAGGCGAGAACCGCCTATATTTT.

This clonotype came up many times. V usage is TRBV6-1 and J usage is TRBJ2-5; 13 nucleotides agree with TRBD2. The CDR3 runs to 17 residues. The J segment lost 4 bases and the V segment lost 8 bases, leaving 13 bases of the junction unmatched. The V gene's germline CDR1 is MNHNS and CDR2 SASEGT. The CDR3 DNA sequence: TGTGCCAGCCTCGGACTAGCGGGAGCCAGAGGGGGAGAGACCCAGTACTTC. It is translated as CASLGLAGARGGETQYF.